This TCR beta chain was sequenced for a study of molecular identifiers for immune sequencing clone quantification. TCRdb itself ran the PCR reads through MiXCR, one entry per CDR3 protein. The sample has about 640,000 distinct CDR3 sequences; approximately 20% are singletons. Material for sequencing was naive CD8+ T cells from blood, with Jurkat cell RNA spiked in. Subset of the sample: FACS-sorted CD8+CD4-CCR7+CD45RA+ naive T cells. This TCR was recovered from a human donor in good health. Some libraries in this study had Jurkat cell RNA spiked in.

Here the CDR3 DNA reads TGTGCCAGCAGTTTTATTACTAGCGAAGAGACCCAGTACTTC. This encodes CASSFITSEETQYF. This chain links TRBV12-3 or TRBV12-4 with TRBJ2-5; 7 bases map to TRBD2. The CDR3 totals 14 residues. Trimming took 3 bases from V and 3 from J; bases not matched to a gene: 4.